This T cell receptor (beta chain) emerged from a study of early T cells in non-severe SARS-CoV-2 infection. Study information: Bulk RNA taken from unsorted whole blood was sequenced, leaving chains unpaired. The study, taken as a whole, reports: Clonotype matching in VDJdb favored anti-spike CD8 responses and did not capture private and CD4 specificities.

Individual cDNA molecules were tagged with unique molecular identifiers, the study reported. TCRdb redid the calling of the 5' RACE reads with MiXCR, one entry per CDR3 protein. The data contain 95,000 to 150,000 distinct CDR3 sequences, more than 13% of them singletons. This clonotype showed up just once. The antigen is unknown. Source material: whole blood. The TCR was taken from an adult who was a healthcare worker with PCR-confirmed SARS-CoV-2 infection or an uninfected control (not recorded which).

DNA for the CDR3: TGCAGTGCCGCGGATGACAGGGGACGGGGCAATCAGCCCCAGCATTTT. Translation gives CSAADDRGRGNQPQHF. The J gene is TRBJ1-5, the V gene TRBV20-1, with TRBD1 identical over 8 bases. Germline trimming cut 6 bases from V and 2 bases from J; bases unmatched to any gene: 12. From germline, CDR1 is DFQATT and CDR2 SNEGSKA (reference sequence). The CDR3 totals 16 residues.